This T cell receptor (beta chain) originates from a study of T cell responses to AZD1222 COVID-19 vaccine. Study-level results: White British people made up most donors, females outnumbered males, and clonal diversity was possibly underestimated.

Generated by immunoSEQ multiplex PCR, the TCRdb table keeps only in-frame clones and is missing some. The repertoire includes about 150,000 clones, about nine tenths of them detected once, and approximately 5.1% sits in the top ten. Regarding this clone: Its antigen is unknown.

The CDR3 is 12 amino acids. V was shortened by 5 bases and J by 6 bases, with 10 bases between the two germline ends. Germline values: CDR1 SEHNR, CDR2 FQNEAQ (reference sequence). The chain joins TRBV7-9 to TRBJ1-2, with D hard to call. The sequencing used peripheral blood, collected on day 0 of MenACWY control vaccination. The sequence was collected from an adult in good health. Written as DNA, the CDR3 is TGTGCCAGCAGCCCTCGAACGGATGGCTACACCTTC. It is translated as CASSPRTDGYTF. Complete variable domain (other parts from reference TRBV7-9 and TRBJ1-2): DTGVSQNPRHKITKRGQNVTFRCDPISEHNRLYWYRQTLGQGPEFLTYFQNEAQLEKSRLLSDRFSAERPKGSFSTLEIQRTEQGDSAMYLCASSPRTDGYTFGSGTRLTVV.